The 21 T cell receptor beta chains reported below all come from one sample, sequenced in a study of control samples from healthy donors and cancer patients. The assay was immunoSEQ multiplex PCR, and TCRdb's table has in-frame clones only and misses some. This sample has roughly 90,000 clones, with 85% to 90% found just once. The sequenced sample consisted of PBMCs. All receptors come from a woman aged 45-60 years with colorectal cancer.

The chain has TRBV6-4 and TRBJ1-1; D might be TRBD1 (6 bases). CDR3 length: 14 amino acids. V dropped 2 bases and J dropped 9 bases, with 16 bases sitting between them. Per germline, CDR1 MRHNA and CDR2 SNTAGT. CDR3 nucleotide sequence: TGTGCCAGCAGTGACGGGGGACATTTCGGAAAAGCTTTCTTT. It yields the protein CASSDGGHFGKAFF.

The rearrangement links TRBV7-3 to TRBJ2-5; tentatively, D is TRBD1 (6 bases). Trimming took off 5 bases at V and 2 bases at J, with 15 bases between the two ends. The germline V gene has CDR1 SGHTA and CDR2 FQGTGA. The CDR3 is 15 amino acids. The CDR3 DNA follows: TGTGCCAGCAGCCGTGGACAGTCCCAACAAGAGACCCAGTACTTC. As protein: CASSRGQSQQETQYF.

The chain has TRBV4-3 and TRBJ2-3; the match to TRBD1 covers 10 bases. Germline CDR1 and CDR2: LGHNA and YSLEER. With 5 bases clipped from V and 3 bases from J, the junction kept 8 bases outside the gene matches. This CDR3 contains 16 residues. CDR3 in amino acids: CASSARDRGLTDTQYF. CDR3 bases: TGCGCCAGCAGCGCTCGGGACAGGGGATTGACAGATACGCAGTATTTT.

This sequence joins TRBV13 and TRBJ2-5; D not resolved. CDR1 is PRHDT, CDR2 FYEKMQ, per germline (reference sequence). The CDR3 is 15 amino acids. Trimming took off 5 bases at V and 1 base at J, with 14 bases between the two ends. The CDR3 nucleotides read TGTGCCAGCAGCCAAGGGCAGATAATCCAAGAGACCCAGTACTTC. It translates to CASSQGQIIQETQYF.

V usage is TRBV6-2 or TRBV6-3 and J usage is TRBJ1-1, with TRBD1 identical over 8 bases. The germline gives CDR1 MNHEY, CDR2 SVGEGT. V lost 5 bases to trimming and J lost 1 base; unmatched junction nucleotides: 9. This CDR3 spans 16 amino acids. The CDR3 nucleotides are TGTGCCAGCAGTCCGGGACAGGCGCTCGGGAACACTGAAGCTTTCTTT. Protein sequence: CASSPGQALGNTEAFF.

This clone was observed a single time. This chain joins TRBV3-1 (or the pseudogene TRBV3-2) and TRBJ1-6; D ambiguous. Germline V gene lookup returns CDR1 LGHDT and CDR2 YNNKEL (reference sequence). The CDR3 is made up of 13 amino acids. Between the trimmed V and J ends, which lost 8 bases and 7 bases, there was a span of 12 bases. CDR3 coding DNA: TGTGCCAGCTCACGACAAATAAATTCACCCCTCCACTTT. This codes for CASSRQINSPLHF.

The genes are TRBV18 and TRBJ2-5; D not resolved. The CDR3 runs 13 residues. Per germline, CDR1 KGHSH and CDR2 LQKENI. V was clipped by 1 base and J by 5 bases, with 8 bases between them. The DNA of the CDR3 is TGTGCCAGCTCACCACAGCCTGGGGAGACCCAGTACTTC. Amino acid sequence: CASSPQPGETQYF.

The chain carries TRBV6-2 or TRBV6-3 and TRBJ2-7; 7 bases are a match to TRBD1. The CDR3 extends over 16 amino acids. V was clipped by 5 bases and J by 9 bases; unmatched bases: 19. Germline V gene data show CDR1 as MNHEY and CDR2 as SVGEGT. The CDR3, as DNA: TGTGCCAGCAGTCGGATCCCGGGACAGTTTTCGCTCGGGCAGTACGTC. The encoded protein is CASSRIPGQFSLGQYV.

V is TRBV28 and J is TRBJ2-2; TRBD1 matches at 10 bases. The CDR3 spans 16 residues. Germline V gives CDR1 MDHEN, CDR2 SYDVKM. After removal of 3 bases from V and 6 bases from J, the junction contained 7 bases not matched to a gene. The DNA for the CDR3 is TGTGCCAGCAGTTTCAGACAGGGGGCGAATCCCGGGGAGCTGTTTTTT. Residues: CASSFRQGANPGELFF.

The chain combines TRBV6-5 with TRBJ2-5, with a tentative D call TRBD2 (5 bases). This CDR3 comprises 13 residues. The germline V gene has CDR1 MNHEY and CDR2 SVGAGI. Trimming pared 7 bases from V and 5 bases from J, leaving 14 bases between. The CDR3 coding sequence is TGTGCCAGCACCCGCGAGGGCACCGAGACCCAGTACTTC. Translation gives CASTREGTETQYF.

Note on this clone: The same CDR3 also results from other DNA sequences found in this sample. The J gene is TRBJ2-5, the V gene TRBV7-3, with 9 nucleotides matching TRBD1. V was pared by 5 bases and J by 1 base, with 2 bases of the junction left unmatched. CDR1 and CDR2 from the germline V gene are SGHTA and FQGTGA. The CDR3 runs to 14 residues. In DNA form, the CDR3 reads TGTGCCAGCAGCGCACAGGGGGCCCAAGAGACCCAGTACTTC. Residues: CASSAQGAQETQYF.

On this clone itself: This specimen includes other DNA sequences encoding the same CDR3. The J gene is TRBJ1-3, the V gene TRBV28, with 9 bases lining up with TRBD1. There are 15 residues in the CDR3. The germline CDR1 and CDR2 sequences are MDHEN and SYDVKM. V shed 6 bases and J 4 bases; nucleotides not matched to a gene: 7. The CDR3, as DNA: TGTGCCAGCAGGTCCGGGACAGGGACGGGAAACACCATATATTTT. Protein product: CASRSGTGTGNTIYF.

This clone came up once. The rearrangement joins TRBV4-3 to TRBJ1-1; possible D gene TRBD1, 6 bases. Per the germline V gene, CDR1 is LGHNA and CDR2 is YSLEER. The CDR3 runs to 15 residues. The germline V and J ends were trimmed by 4 bases and 5 bases, with 17 bases remaining between them. CDR3 sequence reads: CASSPRWEQGTEAFF. CDR3 coding DNA: TGCGCCAGCAGCCCCCGGTGGGAGCAGGGGACTGAAGCTTTCTTT.

The chain joins TRBV30 to TRBJ1-1; D remains ambiguous. This CDR3 comprises 13 residues. Germline values: CDR1 GTSNPN, CDR2 SVGIG (reference sequence). V gave up 0 bases and J gave up 2 bases, with 7 bases separating them. The CDR3 sequence is CAWSVGFNTEAFF. CDR3 nucleotides: TGTGCCTGGAGTGTAGGGTTCAACACTGAAGCTTTCTTT.

The chain combines TRBV5-6 with TRBJ2-3, with D possibly being TRBD1 (6 bases). V shed 4 bases and J shed 3 bases, with 18 bases lying between them. The CDR3 runs to 16 residues. Germline loops: CDR1 SGHDT, CDR2 YYEEEE. The CDR3 sequence: CASSLPDRRRTDTQYF. For the CDR3, the DNA is TGTGCCAGCAGCCTTCCTGACAGGCGTCGGACAGATACGCAGTATTTT.

The CDR3 reads CASSGPGTGGFYEQYV. In DNA, the CDR3 is TGTGCCAGCAGTGGTCCCGGGACAGGGGGCTTCTACGAGCAGTACGTC. The chain has TRBV6-1 and TRBJ2-7; 12 positions match TRBD1. The germline V gene encodes CDR1 MNHNS and CDR2 SASEGT. The CDR3 contains 16 residues. J was trimmed by 3 bases and V by 4 bases; bases with no gene match: 7.

The chain recombines TRBV2 with TRBJ1-1, with a possible D match to TRBD1 (6 bases). Trimming cost V 2 bases and J 0 bases, with 10 bases left between them. In germline, CDR1 is SNHLY, CDR2 FYNNEI. The CDR3 is made up of 15 amino acids. CDR3 bases: TGTGCCAGCAGTGAACAGGGGCCAATGAACACTGAAGCTTTCTTT. Translation: CASSEQGPMNTEAFF.

The J gene is TRBJ2-3, the V gene TRBV5-1, with unresolved D. Trimming removed 1 base at V and 5 bases at J, with 8 bases between. The CDR3 totals 13 residues. CDR1 and CDR2 from the germline V gene are SGHRS and YFSETQ. The CDR3 sequence is CASSLTVKDTQYF. The CDR3 DNA reads TGCGCCAGCAGCTTGACAGTAAAAGATACGCAGTATTTT.

This chain connects TRBV28 to TRBJ1-2; D gene ambiguous. The CDR3 contains 14 residues. Germline V gene sequence: CDR1 MDHEN, CDR2 SYDVKM. V lost 8 bases, J lost 6 bases, and 19 bases lay in between. CDR3 in DNA: TGTGCCAGCCTTAATCGGGCCTCACGGGATGGCTACACCTTC. This gives the protein CASLNRASRDGYTF.

CDR3 loop: CASSHALDNYEKLFF. In nucleotides, the CDR3 is TGTGCCAGCAGCCATGCGTTGGACAACTATGAAAAACTGTTTTTT. This chain connects TRBV3-1 (or the pseudogene TRBV3-2) to TRBJ1-4; tentatively, D is TRBD1 (5 bases). This CDR3 comprises 15 residues. Trimming cost V 3 bases and J 6 bases, with 14 bases left between them. The germline V gene has CDR1 LGHDT and CDR2 YNNKEL (reference sequence).

V usage is TRBV2 and J usage is TRBJ2-3, with 7 bases that match TRBD1. V trimming: 1 base; J trimming: 2 bases; junction bases outside the gene matches: 3. The CDR3 covers 15 residues. Germline lookup yields CDR1 SNHLY and CDR2 FYNNEI. The CDR3 region has the DNA TGTGCCAGCAGTGAAGAGGACAGGTCCACAGATACGCAGTATTTT. This gives the protein CASSEEDRSTDTQYF.